A single sample is the source of the 9 T cell receptor beta chains below, sequenced in a study of T cells in Graves' hyperthyroidism and ophthalmopathy. RNA transcripts served as the template for amplifying TCR beta CDR3 regions. The HTBI primer set was used in a first-round RT-PCR of the TCR CDR3. A single record per CDR3 protein comes from TCRdb applying MiXCR to the multiplex PCR reads. The sample carries around 700,000 distinct CDR3 sequences, roughly a sixth recorded once. Sequencing was performed on blood. These receptors originate from a woman in her forties or fifties with Graves' hyperthyroidism that later progressed to Graves' ophthalmopathy.

This clonotype came up many times. CDR3 nucleotide sequence: TGCGCCAGCAGCCCGGGAGGGGGGTTGCCCCAGCATTTT. Protein sequence: CASSPGGGLPQHF. V is TRBV5-1 and J is TRBJ1-5; TRBD1 might be the D (6 bases). Germline CDR1 is SGHRS and CDR2 is YFSETQ. Trimming pared 4 bases from V and 9 bases from J, leaving 14 bases between. CDR3 length: 13 amino acids.

This clonotype occurred many times. The CDR3 coding sequence is TGCGCCAGCGGCAGTCAAGGCGGGGAGCTGTTTTTT. Its protein product is CASGSQGGELFF. The J gene is TRBJ2-2, the V gene TRBV5-1; no clear D gene. The CDR3 spans 12 residues. Germline values: CDR1 SGHRS, CDR2 YFSETQ. The V gene lost 7 bases and the J gene lost 7 bases, with 11 bases spanning the gap.

This clonotype was found a few times. The chain recombines TRBV5-1 with TRBJ2-1; no clear D gene. CDR3 length: 15 residues. Between the trimmed V and J ends, which lost 0 bases and 4 bases, there was a span of 11 bases. CDR1 SGHRS and CDR2 YFSETQ come from the germline V gene. CDR3 sequence: CASSLEHQGYNEQFF. Written as DNA, the CDR3 is TGCGCCAGCAGCTTGGAACATCAAGGGTACAATGAGCAGTTCTTC.

In its sample, this clonotype was seen many times. The rearrangement links TRBV5-6 to TRBJ2-4, with D possibly matching TRBD2 (5 bases). Germline CDR1 and CDR2: SGHDT and YYEEEE. The CDR3 totals 14 residues. The V end lost 3 bases, the J end lost 0 bases, and 7 bases lay between the germline ends. The CDR3 is CASSSGLAKNIQYF. As DNA, the CDR3 is TGTGCCAGCAGCTCGGGGTTAGCCAAAAACATTCAGTACTTC.

This clonotype was recorded a few times. This rearrangement joins TRBV7-9 to TRBJ1-1; D not resolved. V lost 1 base and J 5 bases, leaving 11 bases between the germline ends. This CDR3 has 14 amino acids. Germline CDR1 SEHNR, CDR2 FQNEAQ (reference sequence). The CDR3 loop reads CASSLGTRATEAFF. The CDR3 region has the DNA TGTGCCAGCAGCTTAGGGACCCGGGCGACTGAAGCTTTCTTT.

The chain recombines TRBV5-1 with TRBJ1-5, with 8 bases identical to TRBD1. V shed 4 bases and J 4 bases; nucleotides not matched to a gene: 10. In germline, CDR1 is SGHRS, CDR2 YFSETQ. The CDR3 has 16 amino acids. CDR3 nucleotides: TGCGCCAGCAGCAGCCTACAGGGGGTTGGGAATCAGCCCCAGCATTTT. Translation: CASSSLQGVGNQPQHF.

This clonotype was observed a few times. This rearrangement joins TRBV4-1 to TRBJ1-3, with TRBD1 matching 7 bases. The CDR3 has 19 residues. From germline, CDR1 is MGHRA and CDR2 YSYEKL. V shed 0 bases, J shed 0 bases, and the junction held 11 bases outside the gene matches. The CDR3 DNA reads as TGCGCCAGCAGCCAAGACGTTTTGGGACAGATGAGCTCTGGAAACACCATATATTTT. Translation: CASSQDVLGQMSSGNTIYF.

The rearrangement uses TRBV7-9 and TRBJ1-4; 11 bases fit TRBD1. CDR3 length equals 17 residues. In germline, CDR1 is SEHNR, CDR2 FQNEAQ (reference sequence). The V and J ends lost 4 bases and 7 bases, in that order; junction bases with no gene match: 11. CDR3 bases: TGTGCCAGCAGCTGGGCCGGGACAGGGGGGATCGGTGAAAAACTGTTTTTT. This sequence encodes CASSWAGTGGIGEKLFF.

This clonotype has ten or more counts. The chain recombines TRBV10-3 with TRBJ2-5; TRBD2 aligns across 9 bases. The V gene end was trimmed by 2 bases and the J gene end by 2 bases; junction bases not matched to a gene: 3. The CDR3 is made up of 15 amino acids. CDR1 is ENHRY, CDR2 SYGVKD, per germline. In DNA form, the CDR3 reads TGTGCCATCAGTGAGAACGCGGGGGGGCAAGAGACCCAGTACTTC. It codes for CAISENAGGQETQYF.